This T cell receptor (beta chain) was captured in a study of regulatory T cells in long-lasting Graves disease. Specified time point: newly diagnosed GD, antithyroid drugs for less than 3 months. Extracted RNA from PBMCs served as the source of the TCR library. This clonotype was counted many times. Arm-PCR with iRepertoire HTBI primers amplified the CDR3 regions for these TCR beta libraries. TCRdb itself ran the multiplex PCR reads through MiXCR, one entry per CDR3 protein. The profile shows around 330,000 distinct CDR3 sequences, more than 15% of them singletons. The CDR3 consists of 14 residues. J gave up 4 bases and V 6 bases, and 4 bases lay outside the gene matches.

The chain employs TRBV12-3 or TRBV12-4 and TRBJ2-1, with 9 positions matching TRBD1. The source of this sequence is a female donor with Graves disease. Material: peripheral blood mononuclear cells (PBMCs), obtained at new diagnosis, from a patient treated with antithyroid drugs. The CDR3 spells CASSTGTGYNEQFF. The CDR3 DNA is TGTGCCAGCAGCACCGGGACAGGGTACAATGAGCAGTTCTTC.